What follows are 7 T cell receptor beta chains derived from one specimen sequenced in a study of Ad26.COV2.S vaccination and SARS-CoV-2 variants. Treatment here: some 19 received Ad26.COV2.S at low or high dose, single or two shots; roughly five received placebo; per-sample allocation not given. Following the first vaccine or placebo injection, samples were taken on day 63. Sequencing was performed with immunoSEQ multiplex PCR; in TCRdb, only in-frame clones are kept and a portion is missing. The data show a few hundred thousand clones, with more than 75% seen just once and roughly 3.1% held by the top ten. The material sequenced was peripheral blood, taken in a trial of Ad26.COV2.S vaccine versus placebo. These receptors were collected from a person between 18 and 59 years old who received the Ad26.COV2.S COVID-19 vaccine or a placebo.

The chain couples TRBV2 to TRBJ1-4; D remains ambiguous. V was shortened by 4 bases and J by 13 bases, with 13 bases between the two germline ends. The CDR3 spans 12 residues. Germline values: CDR1 SNHLY, CDR2 FYNNEI. This CDR3 is CASSAPVEGLFF. Here the CDR3 DNA reads TGTGCCAGCAGTGCGCCCGTTGAGGGACTGTTTTTT.

The chain joins TRBV9 to TRBJ2-1; D gene unclear. Germline CDR1 is SGDLS and CDR2 is YYNGEE. Trimming pared 0 bases from V and 2 bases from J, leaving 9 bases between. The CDR3 covers 15 residues. The CDR3 DNA reads as TGTGCCAGCAGCGTAGGTTCCAGACCCTACAATGAGCAGTTCTTC. Translated: CASSVGSRPYNEQFF.

The chain carries TRBV6-1 and TRBJ2-2; tentative D call: TRBD2 (6 bases). Germline V CDR1 and CDR2: MNHNS, SASEGT. Trimming shortened V by 1 base and J by 5 bases, and 23 bases separated the two germline ends. This CDR3 spans 19 amino acids. The CDR3 is CASSEVVGRGVGRTGELFF. As DNA, the CDR3 is TGTGCCAGCAGTGAAGTGGTTGGTAGGGGTGTAGGGAGGACCGGGGAGCTGTTTTTT.

The V call is TRBV5-8, the J call TRBJ2-7; the D is unclear. The length of the CDR3 is 15 residues. V was clipped by 4 bases and J by 0 bases, with 14 bases between them. The germline gives CDR1 SGHTS, CDR2 YDEGEE. The CDR3 sequence: CASSLHIMYSYEQYF. CDR3 coding DNA: TGTGCCAGCAGCCTACATATAATGTACTCCTACGAGCAGTACTTC.

In DNA form, the CDR3 reads TGTGCCAGCAGCGTAGACGGGTCCAACGAGCAGTACTTC. This translates into CASSVDGSNEQYF. The chain couples TRBV9 to TRBJ2-7; no clear D. The germline CDR1 and CDR2 sequences are SGDLS and YYNGEE. CDR3 length: 13 residues. The ends were cut back, 0 bases at V and 5 bases at J, with 9 bases in the middle.

The CDR3 region is CASSQGLHTGELFF. As DNA, the CDR3 is TGTGCCAGCTCACAGGGGTTACACACCGGGGAGCTGTTTTTT. The V and J genes are TRBV18 and TRBJ2-2; D may be TRBD1 (5 bases). Germline lookup yields CDR1 KGHSH and CDR2 LQKENI. Trimming left V 4 bases short and J 3 bases short, with 9 bases between. This CDR3 spans 14 amino acids.

V gene TRBV6-2 or TRBV6-3 combines with J gene TRBJ1-4; D gene unclear. Germline V lookup: CDR1 MNHEY, CDR2 SVGEGT. Deletions cut 2 bases from V and 0 bases from J, with 13 bases between. The CDR3 runs 17 residues. The CDR3 coding sequence is TGTGCCAGCAGTTACCCACTGGACGGGGCAACTAATGAAAAACTGTTTTTT. Amino acids: CASSYPLDGATNEKLFF.